The T cell receptor beta chain under discussion was sequenced for a study of beta chain features in type 1 diabetes. Study-level information: In all, around 100 million sorted cells from all samples were analyzed. Whole-study findings and limits: HLA effects on TCRB rearrangement stayed unresolved here. Shortening that was moderate but significant affected the TCRB CDR3s of Type 1 diabetes patients in all four CD4+ subsets. Naive, central memory and Treg TCRB repertoires seemed to resemble each other more closely in patients than they did in healthy donors.

Turning to this clone: The antigen is undetermined.

Sorting produced populations that all topped 95% purity. The isolated RNA, all of it, was reverse transcribed, so expressed TCRB transcripts were what got sequenced. Sequencing was performed with immunoSEQ multiplex PCR; in TCRdb, only in-frame clones are kept and a portion is missing. Altogether 550,000 to 850,000 clones are present, roughly an eighth being singletons, with the ten largest covering 0.022%. The sample taken for sequencing was naive CD4+ T cells from blood. The TCR comes from a man aged 18 to 35 with type 1 diabetes.

In nucleotides, the CDR3 is TGTGCCAGCAGTTTTACCGTAAGGACTGAAGCTTTCTTT. It translates to CASSFTVRTEAFF. This chain joins TRBV11-1 and TRBJ1-1, with no clear D. Germline CDR1 SGHAT, CDR2 FQDESV (reference sequence). CDR3 length equals 13 residues. V was cut by 6 bases and J by 5 bases, with 13 bases left in between.